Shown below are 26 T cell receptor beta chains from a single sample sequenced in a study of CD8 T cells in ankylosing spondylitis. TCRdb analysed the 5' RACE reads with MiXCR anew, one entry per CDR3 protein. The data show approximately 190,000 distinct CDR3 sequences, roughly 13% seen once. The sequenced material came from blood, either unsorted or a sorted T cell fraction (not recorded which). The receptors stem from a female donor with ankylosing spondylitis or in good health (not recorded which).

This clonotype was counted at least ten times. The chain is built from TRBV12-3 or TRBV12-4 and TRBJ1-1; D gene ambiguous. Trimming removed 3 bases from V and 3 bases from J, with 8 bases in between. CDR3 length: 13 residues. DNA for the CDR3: TGTGCCAGCAGTTTGAGGCTGGACACTGAAGCTTTCTTT. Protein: CASSLRLDTEAFF.

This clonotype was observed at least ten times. CDR3 loop: CATVEGAGGMYMNTEAFF. CDR3 sequence (DNA): TGTGCCACGGTGGAGGGAGCGGGCGGGATGTACATGAACACTGAAGCTTTCTTT. The J gene is TRBJ1-1, the V gene TRBV10-3; D not resolved. Trimming cost V 10 bases and J 0 bases, with 27 bases left between them. The CDR3 is 18 amino acids. Germline CDR1 reads ENHRY; CDR2 reads SYGVKD.

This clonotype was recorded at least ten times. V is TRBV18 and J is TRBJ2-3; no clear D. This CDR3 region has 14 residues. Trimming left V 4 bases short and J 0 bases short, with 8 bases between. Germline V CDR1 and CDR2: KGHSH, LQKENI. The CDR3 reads CASSLDASTDTQYF. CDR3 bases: TGTGCCAGCTCACTGGACGCCAGCACAGATACGCAGTATTTT.

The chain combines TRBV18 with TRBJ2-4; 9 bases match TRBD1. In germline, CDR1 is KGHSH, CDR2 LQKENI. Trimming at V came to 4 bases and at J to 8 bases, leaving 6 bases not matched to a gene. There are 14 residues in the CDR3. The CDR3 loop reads CASSLRDREYIQYF. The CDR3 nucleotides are TGTGCCAGCTCACTTCGGGACAGGGAATACATTCAGTACTTC.

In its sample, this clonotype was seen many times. CDR3 nucleotides: TGTGCCAGCAGTCGACAGGATTTTAATGGCTACACCTTC. Its translation: CASSRQDFNGYTF. The chain couples TRBV27 to TRBJ1-2; possibly TRBD1 for D (6 bases). The CDR3 has 13 residues. Germline lookup yields CDR1 MNHEY and CDR2 SMNVEV (reference sequence). Trimming cost V 5 bases and J 6 bases, with 13 bases left between them.

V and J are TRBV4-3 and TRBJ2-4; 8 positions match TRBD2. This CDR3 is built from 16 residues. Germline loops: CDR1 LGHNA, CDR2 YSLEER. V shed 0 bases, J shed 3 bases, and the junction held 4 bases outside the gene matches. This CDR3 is CASSQDPGGNKNIQYF. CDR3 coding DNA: TGCGCCAGCAGCCAAGATCCGGGAGGGAACAAAAACATTCAGTACTTC.

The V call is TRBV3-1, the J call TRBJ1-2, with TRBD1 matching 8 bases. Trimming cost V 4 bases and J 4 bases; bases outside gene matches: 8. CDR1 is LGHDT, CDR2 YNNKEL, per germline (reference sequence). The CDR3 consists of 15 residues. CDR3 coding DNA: TGTGCCAGCAGCCTCGGGACAGGAAATCGCTATGGCTACACCTTC. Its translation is CASSLGTGNRYGYTF.

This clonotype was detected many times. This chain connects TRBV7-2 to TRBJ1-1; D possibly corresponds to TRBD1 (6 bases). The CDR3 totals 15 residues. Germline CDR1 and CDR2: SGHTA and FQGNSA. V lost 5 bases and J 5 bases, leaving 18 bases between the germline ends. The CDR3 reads CASSPWEGGRTEAFF. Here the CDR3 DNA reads TGTGCCAGCAGCCCATGGGAGGGGGGTCGGACTGAAGCTTTCTTT.

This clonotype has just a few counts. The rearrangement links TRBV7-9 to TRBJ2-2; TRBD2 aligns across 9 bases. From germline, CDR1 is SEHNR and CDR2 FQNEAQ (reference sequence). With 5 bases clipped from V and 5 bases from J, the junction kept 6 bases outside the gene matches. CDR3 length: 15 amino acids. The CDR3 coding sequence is TGTGCCAGCAGCCCGAGCGGGAGGCAAACCGGGGAGCTGTTTTTT. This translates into CASSPSGRQTGELFF.

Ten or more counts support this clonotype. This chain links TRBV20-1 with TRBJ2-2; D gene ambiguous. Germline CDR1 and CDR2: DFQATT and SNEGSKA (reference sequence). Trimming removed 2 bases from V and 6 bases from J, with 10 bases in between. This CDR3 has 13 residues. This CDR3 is CSARSVHSGELFF. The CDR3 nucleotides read TGCAGTGCTAGATCCGTTCATTCCGGGGAGCTGTTTTTT.

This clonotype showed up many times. CDR3: CASIRGPGGELFF. CDR3 bases: TGTGCCAGCATACGGGGGCCCGGCGGGGAGCTGTTTTTT. The chain recombines TRBV6-2 or TRBV6-3 with TRBJ2-2; D might be TRBD1 or TRBD2, each matching 6 bases. The CDR3 spans 13 residues. V lost 7 bases and J lost 7, with 13 bases in between. Germline V gene lookup returns CDR1 MNHEY and CDR2 SVGEGT.

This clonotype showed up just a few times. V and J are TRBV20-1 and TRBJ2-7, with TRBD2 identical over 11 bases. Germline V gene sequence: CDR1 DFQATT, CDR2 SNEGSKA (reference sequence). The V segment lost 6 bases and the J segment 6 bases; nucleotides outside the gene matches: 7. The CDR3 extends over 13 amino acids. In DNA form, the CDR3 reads TGCAGTGCCTTTAGCGGGAGGGCGGCCGAGCAGTACTTC. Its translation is CSAFSGRAAEQYF.

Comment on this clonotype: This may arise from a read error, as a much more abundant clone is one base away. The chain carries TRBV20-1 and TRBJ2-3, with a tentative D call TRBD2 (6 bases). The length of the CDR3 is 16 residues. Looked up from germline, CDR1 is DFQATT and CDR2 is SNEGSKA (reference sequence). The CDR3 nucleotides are TGCTGTGCTAGAGATAGGGTGGCGCGGGAAGGCGATACGCAGTATTTT. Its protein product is CCARDRVAREGDTQYF.

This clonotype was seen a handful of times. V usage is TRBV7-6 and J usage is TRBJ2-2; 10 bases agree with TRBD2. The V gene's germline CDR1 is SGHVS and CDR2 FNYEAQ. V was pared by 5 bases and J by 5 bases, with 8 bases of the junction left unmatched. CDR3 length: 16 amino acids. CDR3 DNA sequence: TGTGCCAGCAGCGGGGCTAGCGGGAGAACTACCGGGGAGCTGTTTTTT. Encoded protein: CASSGASGRTTGELFF.

CDR3 amino acids: CASSRTGARSPLHF. The DNA of the CDR3 is TGTGCCAGCAGCCGGACAGGGGCACGATCACCCCTCCACTTT. The chain links TRBV13 to TRBJ1-6; 9 bases are shared with TRBD1. Germline assignment: CDR1 PRHDT and CDR2 FYEKMQ (reference sequence). The CDR3 has 14 amino acids. V lost 5 bases, J lost 10 bases, and 6 bases stayed unmatched.

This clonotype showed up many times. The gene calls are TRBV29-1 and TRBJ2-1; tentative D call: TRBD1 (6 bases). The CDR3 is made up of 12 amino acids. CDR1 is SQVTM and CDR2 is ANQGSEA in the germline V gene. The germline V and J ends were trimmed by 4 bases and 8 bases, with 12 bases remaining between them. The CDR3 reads CSVVSGVDEQFF. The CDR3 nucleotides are TGCAGCGTTGTCTCAGGGGTAGATGAGCAGTTCTTC.

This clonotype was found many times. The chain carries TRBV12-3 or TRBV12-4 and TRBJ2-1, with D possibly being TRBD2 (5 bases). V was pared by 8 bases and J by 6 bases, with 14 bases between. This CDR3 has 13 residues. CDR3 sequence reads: CASGFLGSNEQFF. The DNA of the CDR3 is TGTGCCAGCGGGTTTCTGGGGAGCAATGAGCAGTTCTTC.

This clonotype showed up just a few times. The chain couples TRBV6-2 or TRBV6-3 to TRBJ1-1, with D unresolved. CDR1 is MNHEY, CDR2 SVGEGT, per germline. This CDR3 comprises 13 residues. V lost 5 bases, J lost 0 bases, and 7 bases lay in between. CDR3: CASSNILNTEAFF. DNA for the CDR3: TGTGCCAGCAGTAATATACTGAACACTGAAGCTTTCTTT.

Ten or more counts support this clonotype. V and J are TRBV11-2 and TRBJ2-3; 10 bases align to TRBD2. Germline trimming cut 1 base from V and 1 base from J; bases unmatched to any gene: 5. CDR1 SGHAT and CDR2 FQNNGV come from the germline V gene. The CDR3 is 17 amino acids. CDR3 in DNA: TGTGCCAGCAGCTTAGTGGGGACTAGCGCGGGCACAGATACGCAGTATTTT. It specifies CASSLVGTSAGTDTQYF. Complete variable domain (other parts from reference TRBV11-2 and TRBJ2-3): EAGVAQSPRYKIIEKRQSVAFWCNPISGHATLYWYQQILGQGPKLLIQFQNNGVVDDSQLPKDRFSAERLKGVDSTLKIQPAKLEDSAVYLCASSLVGTSAGTDTQYFGPGTRLTVL.

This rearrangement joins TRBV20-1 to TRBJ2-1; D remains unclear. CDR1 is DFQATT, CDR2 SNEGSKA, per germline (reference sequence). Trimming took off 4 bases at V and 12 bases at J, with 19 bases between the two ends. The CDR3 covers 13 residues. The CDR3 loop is CSANRATGFGQFF. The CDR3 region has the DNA TGCAGTGCTAATAGGGCGACGGGCTTTGGGCAGTTCTTC.

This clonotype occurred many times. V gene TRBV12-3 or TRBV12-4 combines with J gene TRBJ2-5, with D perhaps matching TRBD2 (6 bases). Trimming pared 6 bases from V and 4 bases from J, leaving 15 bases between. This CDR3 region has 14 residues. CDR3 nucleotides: TGTGCCAGCAGCCCCAGCTCAGCGGGAGAGACCCAGTACTTC. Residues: CASSPSSAGETQYF.

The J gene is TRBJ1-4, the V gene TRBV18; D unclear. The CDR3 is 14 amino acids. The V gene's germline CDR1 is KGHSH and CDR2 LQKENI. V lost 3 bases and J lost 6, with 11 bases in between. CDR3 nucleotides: TGTGCCAGCTCACCGGTCTCCGGAGATGAAAAACTGTTTTTT. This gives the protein CASSPVSGDEKLFF.

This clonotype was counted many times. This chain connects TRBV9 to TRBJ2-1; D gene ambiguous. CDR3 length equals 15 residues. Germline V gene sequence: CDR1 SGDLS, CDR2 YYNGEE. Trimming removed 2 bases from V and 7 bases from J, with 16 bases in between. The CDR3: CASSVGLGGGNEQFF. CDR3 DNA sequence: TGTGCCAGCAGCGTTGGTCTCGGCGGTGGGAATGAGCAGTTCTTC.

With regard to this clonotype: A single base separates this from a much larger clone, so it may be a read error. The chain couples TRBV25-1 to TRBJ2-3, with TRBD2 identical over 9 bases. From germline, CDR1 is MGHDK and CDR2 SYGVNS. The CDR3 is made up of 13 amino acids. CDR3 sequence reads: CASVAGDTATQYF. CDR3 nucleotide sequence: TGTGCCAGTGTAGCGGGGGACACAGCTACGCAGTATTTT.

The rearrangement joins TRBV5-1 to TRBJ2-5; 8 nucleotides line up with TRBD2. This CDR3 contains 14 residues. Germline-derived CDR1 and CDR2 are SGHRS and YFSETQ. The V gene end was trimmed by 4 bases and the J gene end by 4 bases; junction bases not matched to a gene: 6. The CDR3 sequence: CASSAGREGETQYF. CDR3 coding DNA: TGCGCCAGCAGCGCCGGCCGGGAGGGAGAGACCCAGTACTTC.

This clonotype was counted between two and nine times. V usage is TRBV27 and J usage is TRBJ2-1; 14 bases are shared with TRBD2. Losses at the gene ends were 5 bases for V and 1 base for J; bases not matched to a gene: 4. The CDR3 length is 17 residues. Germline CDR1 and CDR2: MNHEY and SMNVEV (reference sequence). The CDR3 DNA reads TGTGCCAGCAGTCCGGGACTAGCGGGAGATTCCTACAATGAGCAGTTCTTC. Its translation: CASSPGLAGDSYNEQFF.